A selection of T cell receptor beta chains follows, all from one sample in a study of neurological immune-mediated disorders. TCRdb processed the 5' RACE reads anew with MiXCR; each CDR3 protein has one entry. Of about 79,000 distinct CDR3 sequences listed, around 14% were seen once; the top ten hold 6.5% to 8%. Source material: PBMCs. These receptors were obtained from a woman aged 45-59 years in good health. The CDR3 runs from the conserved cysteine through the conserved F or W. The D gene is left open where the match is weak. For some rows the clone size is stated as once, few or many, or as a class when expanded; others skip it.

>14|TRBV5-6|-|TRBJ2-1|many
TGTGCCAGCAGCTTGGTTGGGTTGGGAAATGAGCAGTTCTTC
CASSLVGLGNEQFF
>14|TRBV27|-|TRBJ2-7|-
TGTGCCAGCAGTTTAATCCAGGGTACCTACGAGCAGTACTTC
CASSLIQGTYEQYF
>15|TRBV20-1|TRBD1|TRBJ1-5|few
TGCAGTGCTAGATCGGCAGACAGGGTCGGTCAGCCCCAGCATTTT
CSARSADRVGQPQHF
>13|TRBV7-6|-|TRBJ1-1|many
TGTGCCAGCAAAGGGAGAGCGAACACTGAAGCTTTCTTT
CASKGRANTEAFF
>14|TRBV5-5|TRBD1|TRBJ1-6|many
TGTGCCAGCAGCACGGGACAGTTTGATTCACCCCTCCACTTT
CASSTGQFDSPLHF
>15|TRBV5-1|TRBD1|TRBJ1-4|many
TGCGCCAGCAGGGCCGTTGGGACAGGGGGAGAAAAACTGTTTTTT
CASRAVGTGGEKLFF
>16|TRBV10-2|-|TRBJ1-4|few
TGCGCCAGCAGTGAATCTTGGGACGGAGGAAATGAAAAACTGTTTTTT
CASSESWDGGNEKLFF
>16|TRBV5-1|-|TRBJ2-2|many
TGCGCCAGCAGTTACCCAAAGGGGACAAACGCCGGGGAGCTGTTTTTT
CASSYPKGTNAGELFF
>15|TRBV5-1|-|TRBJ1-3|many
TGCGCCAGCAGCTTAGAGACGTTCTCTGGAAACACCATATATTTT
CASSLETFSGNTIYF
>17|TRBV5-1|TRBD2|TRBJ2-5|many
TGCGCCAGCAGCGGGGGGACTAGCGGGATGTCCCAAGAGACCCAGTACTTC
CASSGGTSGMSQETQYF
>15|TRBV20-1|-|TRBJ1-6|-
TGCAGTGCTAGAGATGCGGAGGTTGGTAATTCACCCCTCCACTTT
CSARDAEVGNSPLHF
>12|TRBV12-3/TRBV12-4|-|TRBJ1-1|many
TGTGCCAGCCAACGGTCGAGCACTGAAGCTTTCTTT
CASQRSSTEAFF
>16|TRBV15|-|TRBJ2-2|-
TGTGCCACCTGCAGCGAATTGGGGTCGGACACCGGGGAGCTGTTTTTT
CATCSELGSDTGELFF
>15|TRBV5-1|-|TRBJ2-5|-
TGCGCCAGCAGCTTTCAATCAGGGGTGGGGGAGACCCAGTACTTC
CASSFQSGVGETQYF
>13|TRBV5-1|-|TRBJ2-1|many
TGCGCCAGCAGCTTCAGGGGCGGGAATGAGCAGTTCTTC
CASSFRGGNEQFF
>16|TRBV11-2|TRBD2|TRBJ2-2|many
TGTGCCAGCAGCTTATATAGGGCGGGAGGCACCGGGGAGCTGTTTTTT
CASSLYRAGGTGELFF
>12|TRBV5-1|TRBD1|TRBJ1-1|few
TGCGCCAGCAGACAGGGGGCATATGAAGCTTTCTTT
CASRQGAYEAFF
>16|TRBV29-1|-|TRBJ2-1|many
TGCAGCGTCGACCGTTGGGACGGGGAAACCTACAATGAGCAGTTCTTC
CSVDRWDGETYNEQFF
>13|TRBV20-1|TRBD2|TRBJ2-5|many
TGCAGTGCTAGGAGCAGCGGGGCGGAGACCCAGTACTTC
CSARSSGAETQYF
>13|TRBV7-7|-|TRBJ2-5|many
TGTGCTAGCAGCCCCCGCGGGGGCGAGACCCAGTACTTC
CASSPRGGETQYF
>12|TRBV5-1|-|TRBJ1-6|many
TGCGCCAGCAAGGTGGAGAATTCACCCCTCCACTTT
CASKVENSPLHF
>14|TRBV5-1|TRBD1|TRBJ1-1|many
TGCGCCAGCAGCTGGGACAGTGCGAACACTGAAGCTTTCTTT
CASSWDSANTEAFF
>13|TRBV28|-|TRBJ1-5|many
TGTGCCAGCAGTTTGCCACGGGGTCAGCCCCAGCATTTT
CASSLPRGQPQHF
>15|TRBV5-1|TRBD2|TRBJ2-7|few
TGCGCCAGCAGCTTTTTAGCGGGAGCGTCCTACGAGCAGTACTTC
CASSFLAGASYEQYF
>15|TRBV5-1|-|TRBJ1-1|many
TGCGCCACCGCACCCGACGATACTATGAACACTGAAGCTTTCTTT
CATAPDDTMNTEAFF
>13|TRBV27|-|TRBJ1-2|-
TGTGCCAGCAGTTTCCCGGAGGCTGATGGCTACACCTTC
CASSFPEADGYTF
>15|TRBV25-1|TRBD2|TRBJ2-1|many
TGTGCCAGCAGGGTAGCGGGAGGGCCCGGTAATGAGCAGTTCTTC
CASRVAGGPGNEQFF
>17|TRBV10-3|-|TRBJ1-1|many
TGTGCCATCAGTGAGTCGCATAGTCCGGGGTTGAACACTGAAGCTTTCTTT
CAISESHSPGLNTEAFF
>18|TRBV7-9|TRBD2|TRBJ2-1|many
TGTGCCAGCAGCTTTGGGACTAGCGGGGCCCAAACCTACAATGAGCAGTTCTTC
CASSFGTSGAQTYNEQFF
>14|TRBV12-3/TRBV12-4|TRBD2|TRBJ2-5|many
TGTGCCAGCAGTTCGGGACTACCAACGGGGACCCAGTACTTC
CASSSGLPTGTQYF
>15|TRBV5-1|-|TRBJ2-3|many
TGCGCCAGCAGCGACACAGGGTGGGACACAGATACGCAGTATTTT
CASSDTGWDTDTQYF
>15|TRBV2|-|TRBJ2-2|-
TGTGCCAGCAGTCCGGGACCCACTAACACCGGGGAGCTGTTTTTT
CASSPGPTNTGELFF
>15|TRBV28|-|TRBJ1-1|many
TGTGCCAGCAGTTCCCGGGGAGGGTCTAACACTGAAGCTTTCTTT
CASSSRGGSNTEAFF
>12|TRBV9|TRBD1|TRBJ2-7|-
TGTGTCAACAGCCGACAGGGGAACGAGCAGTACTTC
CVNSRQGNEQYF
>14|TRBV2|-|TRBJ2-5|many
TGTGCCAGCAGCTTCGGCTCTGCCCCCGAGACCCAGTACTTC
CASSFGSAPETQYF
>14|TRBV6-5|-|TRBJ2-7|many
TGTGCCAGCAGTTACTCTAGCGGATACTACGAGCAGTACTTC
CASSYSSGYYEQYF
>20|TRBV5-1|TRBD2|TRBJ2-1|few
TGCGCCAGCAATCTCACGAGGGACACCTTGCGGGGGGGCTCCTACAATGAGCAGTTCTTC
CASNLTRDTLRGGSYNEQFF
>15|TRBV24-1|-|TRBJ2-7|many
TGTGCCACCAGTCCTTCCGGGACTGAGACCTACGAGCAGTACTTC
CATSPSGTETYEQYF
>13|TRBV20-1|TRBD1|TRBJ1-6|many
TGCAGTGCGGCCGGACAGGGGACTTCACCCCTCCACTTT
CSAAGQGTSPLHF
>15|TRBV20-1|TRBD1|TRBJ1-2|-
TGCAGTGCTAGACCCAGGGCCAGGGGGCTAGGTGGCTACACCTTC
CSARPRARGLGGYTF
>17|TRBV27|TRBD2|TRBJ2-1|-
TGTGTCAGCAGTCACTCACTAGCGGGAGTTGCCTACAATGAGCAGTTCTTC
CVSSHSLAGVAYNEQFF
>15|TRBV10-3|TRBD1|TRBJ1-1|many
TGTGCCATCAGTGACCCGGGACAGGGTTTAACTGAAGCTTTCTTT
CAISDPGQGLTEAFF
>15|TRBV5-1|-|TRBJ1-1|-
TGCGACAGAAGCTTTGGGAGGGGATGGGACACTGAAGCTTTCTTT
CDRSFGRGWDTEAFF
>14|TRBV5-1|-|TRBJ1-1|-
TGCGCCAGCAGCCTGGGGGGTGCGGACACTGAAGCTTTCTTT
CASSLGGADTEAFF
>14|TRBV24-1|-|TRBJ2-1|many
TGTGCCACCAGTGATTTGCCGGACTCCAACCGGCAGTTCTTC
CATSDLPDSNRQFF
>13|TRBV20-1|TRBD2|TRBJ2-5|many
TGCAGTGCTAGGGGGGGGGTCGGAGAGACCCAGTACTTC
CSARGGVGETQYF
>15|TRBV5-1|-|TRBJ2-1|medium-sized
TGCGCCAGCAGCTTGGTACCTGGCTCCTACAATGAGCAGTTCTTC
CASSLVPGSYNEQFF
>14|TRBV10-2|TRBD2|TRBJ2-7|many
TGCGCCAGCAGCGAAGGACTAGCGGGGTGGGAGCAGTACTTC
CASSEGLAGWEQYF
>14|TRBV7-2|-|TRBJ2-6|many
TGTGCCAGCGGAACTAGTTCTGGGGCCAACGTCCTGACTTTC
CASGTSSGANVLTF
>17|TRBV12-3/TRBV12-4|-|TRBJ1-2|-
TGTGCCATCAGTTTCCCTATCCCCTATAAAGGAGGCTATGGCTACACCTTC
CAISFPIPYKGGYGYTF
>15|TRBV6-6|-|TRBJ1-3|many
TGTGCCAGCAGTTACTCTGATCACTCTGGAAACACCATATATTTT
CASSYSDHSGNTIYF
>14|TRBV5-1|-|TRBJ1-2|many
TGCGCCAGCAGCTTGCAGGGCACGGGATATGGCTACACCTTC
CASSLQGTGYGYTF
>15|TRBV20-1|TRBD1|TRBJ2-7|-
TGCAGTGCTAGTGAGGGCAGGGGGCCTGTGGGCGAGCAGTACTTC
CSASEGRGPVGEQYF
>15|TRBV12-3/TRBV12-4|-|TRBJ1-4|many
TGTGCCAGCAGTACACGGGACGGACGTAATGAAAAACTGTTTTTT
CASSTRDGRNEKLFF
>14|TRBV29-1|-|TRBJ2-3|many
TGCAGCGCTGCCGGACTCCAAGGCACAGATACGCAGTATTTT
CSAAGLQGTDTQYF
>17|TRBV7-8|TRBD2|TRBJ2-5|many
TGTGCCAGCAGCTTAGTCGCTAGCGGGCCATACCAAGAGACCCAGTACTTC
CASSLVASGPYQETQYF
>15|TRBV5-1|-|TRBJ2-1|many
TGCGCCAGCAGCCCCGACCCCAGCTCCTACAATGAGCAGTTCTTC
CASSPDPSSYNEQFF